A single TCR beta chain is shown here with its context. Its antigen is unidentified. The sample originates from a study of early T cells in non-severe SARS-CoV-2 infection. Study-wide background: Bulk RNA isolated from unsorted whole blood underwent sequencing; chains were not paired. Findings and limits, study-wide: CD4 and private specificities were missed by VDJdb matching, which favored anti-spike CD8 responses.

Each single cDNA molecule received a unique molecular identifier. One entry per CDR3 protein results from TCRdb running MiXCR on the 5' RACE reads. The repertoire has fewer than 120,000 distinct CDR3 sequences, 10% to 15% of them found once; the top ten carry 3.8%. This CDR3 contains 16 residues. CDR1 and CDR2 (germline): DFQATT, SNEGSKA (reference sequence). The V end lost 5 bases, the J end lost 2 bases, and 19 bases lay between the germline ends. Specimen: whole blood, collected at baseline. The receptor comes from an adult who was a healthcare worker with PCR-confirmed SARS-CoV-2 infection or an uninfected control (not recorded which). This chain links TRBV20-1 with TRBJ1-5; TRBD1 might be the D (5 bases). For the CDR3, the DNA is TGCAGTGCTTCTCTATCGGAGAGAGGGGGCAATCAGCCCCAGCATTTT. Its protein is CSASLSERGGNQPQHF.